The source of this T cell receptor (beta chain) is a study of cytomegalovirus exposure and HLA in healthy donors. The table lists this clone with a few counts. Vbeta (60) and Jbeta (13) primers were used in the PCR. This table comes from immunoSEQ multiplex PCR, and its TCRdb copy is limited to in-frame clones, with some not included. The sample shows under 200,000 clones, about 70% of them seen only once. Germline V gives CDR1 SNHLY, CDR2 FYNNEI. V shed 7 bases, J shed 1 base, and the junction held 6 bases outside the gene matches. The CDR3 length is 14 residues. At sampling all donors were nominally healthy, likely with unrecorded immune exposures.

The sample taken for sequencing was PBMCs. The TCR originated in a woman in her thirties in good health and CMV-seronegative. This chain joins TRBV2 and TRBJ1-1, with 7 bases fitting TRBD1. The CDR3 sequence is CASTHQGGNTEAFF. The CDR3 nucleotides are TGTGCCAGCACACATCAGGGGGGGAACACTGAAGCTTTCTTT.